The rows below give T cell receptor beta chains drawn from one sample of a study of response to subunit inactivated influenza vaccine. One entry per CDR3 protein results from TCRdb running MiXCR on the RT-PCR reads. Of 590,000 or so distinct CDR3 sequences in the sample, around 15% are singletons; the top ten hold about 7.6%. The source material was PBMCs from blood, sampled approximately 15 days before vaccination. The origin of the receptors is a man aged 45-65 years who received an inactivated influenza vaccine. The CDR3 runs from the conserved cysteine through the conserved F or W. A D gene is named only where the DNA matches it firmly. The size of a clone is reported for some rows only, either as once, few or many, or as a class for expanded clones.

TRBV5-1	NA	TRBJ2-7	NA	CASSLYDSSEQYF	TGCGCCAGCAGCTTGTACGACAGTTCCGAGCAGTACTTC
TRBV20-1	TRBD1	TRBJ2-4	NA	CSAPGDRAKNIQYF	TGCAGTGCCCCGGGGGACAGGGCCAAAAACATTCAGTACTTC
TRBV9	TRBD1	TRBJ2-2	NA	CASSVVGTDTGELFF	TGTGCCAGCAGCGTAGTGGGGACAGACACCGGGGAGCTGTTTTTT
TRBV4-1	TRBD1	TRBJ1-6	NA	CASSQDGQALSYNSPLHF	TGCGCCAGCAGCCAGGACGGACAGGCTCTGTCCTATAATTCACCCCTCCACTTT
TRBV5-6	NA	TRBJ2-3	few	CASSFLGGTQYF	TGTGCCAGCAGCTTTCTAGGCGGTACGCAGTATTTT
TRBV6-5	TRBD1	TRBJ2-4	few	CASSSLGQGVVAAKNIQYF	TGTGCCAGCAGTTCCCTGGGACAGGGGGTTGTAGCGGCCAAAAACATTCAGTACTTC
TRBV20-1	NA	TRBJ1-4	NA	CSANRGDPGEKLFF	TGCAGTGCTAACAGAGGGGACCCCGGGGAAAAACTGTTTTTT
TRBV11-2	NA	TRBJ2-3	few	CASSDAVTDTQYF	TGTGCCAGCAGTGACGCTGTGACAGATACGCAGTATTTT
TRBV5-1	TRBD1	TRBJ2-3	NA	CASSGDGQGPDTQYF	TGCGCCAGCAGCGGGGATGGACAGGGTCCAGATACGCAGTATTTT
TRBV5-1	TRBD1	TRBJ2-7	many	CASSYGTGSYEQYF	TGTGCCAGCAGCTACGGGACAGGGTCCTACGAGCAGTACTTC
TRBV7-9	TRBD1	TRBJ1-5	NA	CASSLFGQGRDQPQHF	TGTGCCAGCAGCTTATTTGGACAGGGAAGGGATCAGCCCCAGCATTTT
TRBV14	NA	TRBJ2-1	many	CASSHLRALSEQFF	TGTGCCAGCAGCCACCTTAGGGCCCTGTCTGAGCAGTTCTTC
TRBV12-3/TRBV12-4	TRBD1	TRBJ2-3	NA	CASSRTGDGTDTQYF	TGTGCCAGCAGTAGGACAGGGGATGGGACAGATACGCAGTATTTT
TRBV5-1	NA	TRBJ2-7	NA	CASSKDSSSYEQYF	TGCGCCAGCAGCAAGGACAGCAGCTCCTACGAGCAGTACTTC
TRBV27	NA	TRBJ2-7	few	CASSLSVGTYEQYF	TGTGCCAGCAGTTTATCTGTGGGGACCTACGAGCAGTACTTC
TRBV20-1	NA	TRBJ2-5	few	CSARQGPETQYF	TGCAGTGCTCGTCAGGGGCCGGAGACCCAGTACTTC
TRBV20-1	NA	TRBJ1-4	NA	CSAREGGGSEKLFF	TGCAGTGCTAGAGAGGGGGGCGGTAGTGAAAAACTGTTTTTT
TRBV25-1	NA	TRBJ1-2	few	CASSDPGYGYTF	TGTGCCAGCAGTGACCCAGGGTACGGCTACACCTTC
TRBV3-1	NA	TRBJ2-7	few	CASSQDNPGAYEQYF	TGTGCCAGCAGCCAAGATAATCCGGGGGCCTACGAGCAGTACTTC
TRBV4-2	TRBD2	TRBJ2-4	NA	CASSQDLSTSGSVQYF	TGTGCCAGCAGCCAAGATTTATCGACTAGCGGGAGTGTTCAGTACTTC
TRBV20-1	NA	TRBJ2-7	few	CSAKPPGTLKSYEQYF	TGCAGTGCAAAACCTCCCGGGACTCTAAAGTCCTACGAGCAGTACTTC
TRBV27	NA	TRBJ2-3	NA	CASSLWDGGRTDTQYF	TGTGCCAGCAGTTTATGGGACGGGGGGCGAACAGATACGCAGTATTTT
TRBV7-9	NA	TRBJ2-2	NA	CAIRGRANTGELFF	TGTGCCATCCGCGGCAGGGCCAACACCGGGGAGCTGTTTTTT
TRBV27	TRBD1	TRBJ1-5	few	CASSSGQRINQPQHF	TGTGCCAGCAGTTCGGGACAGAGAATCAATCAGCCCCAGCATTTT
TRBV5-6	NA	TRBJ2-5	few	CASSLMGVETQYF	TGTGCCAGCAGCTTGATGGGGGTAGAGACCCAGTACTTC
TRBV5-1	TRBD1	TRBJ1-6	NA	CASSAGTEYSPLHF	TGCGCCAGCAGCGCCGGGACAGAGTATTCACCCCTCCACTTT
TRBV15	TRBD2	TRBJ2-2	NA	CATRLAGGTGELFF	TGTGCCACCCGACTAGCGGGGGGGACCGGGGAGCTGTTTTTT
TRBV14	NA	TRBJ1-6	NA	CASSQGRRAVVHF	TGTGCCAGCAGCCAAGGTCGCAGGGCTGTTGTCCACTTT
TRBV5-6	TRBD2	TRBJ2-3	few	CASSLDFGRVGADTQYF	TGTGCCAGCAGCTTGGACTTTGGGAGGGTAGGCGCAGATACGCAGTATTTT
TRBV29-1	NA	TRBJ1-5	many	CSVAGGVSNQPQHF	TGCAGCGTTGCCGGAGGGGTTAGCAATCAGCCCCAGCATTTT
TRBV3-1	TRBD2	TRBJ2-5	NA	CASSRSGGGRETQYF	TGTGCCAGCAGCCGATCTGGCGGGGGGCGGGAGACCCAGTACTTC
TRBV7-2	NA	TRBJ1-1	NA	CASRSTGVEAFF	TGTGCCAGCAGGTCTACAGGTGTCGAAGCTTTCTTT
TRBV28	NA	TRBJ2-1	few	CASSYPRSGLPSSYNEQFF	TGTGCCAGCAGTTACCCTAGGTCGGGACTGCCGAGCTCCTACAATGAGCAGTTCTTC
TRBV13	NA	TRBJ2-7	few	CASSSRETGYEQYF	TGTGCCAGCAGCTCCCGGGAAACCGGCTACGAGCAGTACTTC
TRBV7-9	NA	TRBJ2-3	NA	CASSLVSSAYYTDTQYF	TGTGCCAGCAGCTTAGTATCCAGCGCCTATTACACAGATACGCAGTATTTT
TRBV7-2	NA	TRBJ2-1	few	CASSLVSGHSSYNEQFF	TGTGCCAGCAGCTTAGTTTCCGGCCACAGCTCCTACAATGAGCAGTTCTTC
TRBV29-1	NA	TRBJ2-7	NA	CSVVIPRGEQYF	TGCAGCGTCGTGATCCCGAGGGGGGAGCAGTACTTC
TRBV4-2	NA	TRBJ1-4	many	CASSQEQTNEKLFF	TGTGCCAGCAGCCAAGAACAGACAAATGAAAAACTGTTTTTT
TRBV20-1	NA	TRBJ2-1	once	CSAIGGPSYNEQFF	TGCAGTGCTATCGGGGGCCCGTCCTACAATGAGCAGTTCTTC
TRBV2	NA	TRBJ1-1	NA	CASSVGAYPEAFF	TGTGCCAGCAGTGTAGGGGCCTACCCTGAAGCTTTCTTT
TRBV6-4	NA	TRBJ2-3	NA	CASSEGRDSTDTQYF	TGTGCCAGCAGTGAGGGCCGGGACAGCACAGATACGCAGTATTTT
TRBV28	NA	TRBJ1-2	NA	CASSLEVDTHYGYTF	TGTGCCAGCAGTTTAGAAGTGGACACACACTATGGCTACACCTTC
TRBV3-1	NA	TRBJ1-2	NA	CASSRARSYGYTF	TGTGCCAGCAGCCGAGCCAGATCCTATGGCTACACCTTC
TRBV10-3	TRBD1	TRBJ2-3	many	CAISDDRDYTQYF	TGTGCCATCAGTGATGACAGGGATTATACGCAGTATTTT